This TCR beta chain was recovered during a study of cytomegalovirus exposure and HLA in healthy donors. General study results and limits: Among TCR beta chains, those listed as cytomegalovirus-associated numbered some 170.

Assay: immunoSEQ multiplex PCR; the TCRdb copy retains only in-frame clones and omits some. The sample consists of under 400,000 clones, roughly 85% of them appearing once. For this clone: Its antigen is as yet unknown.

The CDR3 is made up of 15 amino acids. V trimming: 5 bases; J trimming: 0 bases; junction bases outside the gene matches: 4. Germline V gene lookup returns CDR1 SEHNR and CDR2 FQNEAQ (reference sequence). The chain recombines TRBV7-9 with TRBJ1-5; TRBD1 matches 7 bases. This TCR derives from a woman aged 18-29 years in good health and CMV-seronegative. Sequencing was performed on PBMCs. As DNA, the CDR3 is TGTGCCAGCAGCCGGGACAGTCATAGCAATCAGCCCCAGCATTTT. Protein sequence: CASSRDSHSNQPQHF. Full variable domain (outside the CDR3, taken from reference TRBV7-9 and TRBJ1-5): DTGVSQNPRHKITKRGQNVTFRCDPISEHNRLYWYRQTLGQGPEFLTYFQNEAQLEKSRLLSDRFSAERPKGSFSTLEIQRTEQGDSAMYLCASSRDSHSNQPQHFGDGTRLSIL.